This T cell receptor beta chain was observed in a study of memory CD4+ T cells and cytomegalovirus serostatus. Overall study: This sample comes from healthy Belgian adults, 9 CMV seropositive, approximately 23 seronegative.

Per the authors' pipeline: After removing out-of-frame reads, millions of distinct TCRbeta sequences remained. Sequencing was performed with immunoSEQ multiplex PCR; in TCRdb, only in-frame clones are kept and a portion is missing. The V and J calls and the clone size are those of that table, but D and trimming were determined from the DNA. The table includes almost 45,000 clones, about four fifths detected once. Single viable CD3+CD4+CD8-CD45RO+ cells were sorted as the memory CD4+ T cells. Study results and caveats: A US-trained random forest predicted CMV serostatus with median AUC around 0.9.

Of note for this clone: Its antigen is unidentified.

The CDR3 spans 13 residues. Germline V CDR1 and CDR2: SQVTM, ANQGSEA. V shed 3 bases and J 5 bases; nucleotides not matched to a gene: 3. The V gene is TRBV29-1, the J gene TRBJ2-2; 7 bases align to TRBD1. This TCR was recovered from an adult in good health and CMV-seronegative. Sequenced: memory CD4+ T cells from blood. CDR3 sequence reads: CSVDTGATGELFF. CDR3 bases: TGCAGCGTTGATACAGGGGCGACCGGGGAGCTGTTTTTT.